Presented here are 9 T cell receptor beta chains from one specimen sequenced in a study of T cells in Graves' hyperthyroidism and ophthalmopathy. Amplification yielded TCR beta CDR3 regions, with RNA transcripts as the source. HTBI primers drove first-round RT-PCR of the TCR CDR3. TCRdb analysed the multiplex PCR reads with MiXCR anew, one entry per CDR3 protein. Among about 640,000 distinct CDR3 sequences, about 20% were seen once, and the ten largest hold 30% to 40%. Sequenced material: blood. These receptors were taken from a man in his thirties or forties with Graves' ophthalmopathy.

In this sample, this clonotype turned up many times. The genes are TRBV11-2 and TRBJ2-2, with D possibly being TRBD2 (6 bases). V lost 2 bases, J lost 5 bases, and 12 bases lay in between. The CDR3 sequence is 15 residues long. Per the germline V gene, CDR1 is SGHAT and CDR2 is FQNNGV. The CDR3 reads CASSLNLARTGELFF. Here the CDR3 DNA reads TGTGCCAGCAGCTTAAACCTAGCGAGGACCGGGGAGCTGTTTTTT.

This clonotype was detected a few times. The gene calls are TRBV18 and TRBJ2-1, with 10 bases that match TRBD2. This CDR3 is built from 17 residues. The junction had 11 bases not matched to a gene; V was cut back by 0 bases and J by 9 bases. Germline CDR1 reads KGHSH; CDR2 reads LQKENI. CDR3: CASSPPTSGRATSEQFF. The CDR3, as DNA: TGTGCCAGCTCACCACCCACAAGCGGGAGGGCCACTAGTGAGCAGTTCTTC.

This clonotype was seen only a few times. This chain joins TRBV7-9 and TRBJ2-3; 7 bases align to TRBD2. The V gene end was trimmed by 5 bases and the J gene end by 1 base; junction bases not matched to a gene: 6. Germline CDR1 is SEHNR and CDR2 is FQNEAQ (reference sequence). There are 15 residues in the CDR3. The CDR3 protein is CASSNRLAGTDTQYF. CDR3 DNA sequence: TGTGCCAGCAGCAACAGACTAGCCGGCACAGATACGCAGTATTTT.

Concerning this clonotype: A read error may explain this, as a much larger clone is one base away. The V and J genes are TRBV2 and TRBJ2-1, with no clear D. The J call may be faulty, since TRBJ2-7 better matches the DNA end. CDR3 length equals 14 residues. CDR1 is SNHLY and CDR2 is FYNNEI in the germline V gene. Written as DNA, the CDR3 is TGTGCCAGCAGTCGTCTAAGCTCCTACAATGAGCAGTACTTC. This translates into CASSRLSSYNEQYF.

This clonotype was seen a few times. The chain links TRBV20-1 to TRBJ2-7, with TRBD1 matching over 12 bases. This CDR3 has 15 amino acids. Germline values: CDR1 DFQATT, CDR2 SNEGSKA (reference sequence). V shed 3 bases, J shed 7 bases, and the junction held 10 bases outside the gene matches. CDR3 region: CSARDPGQGAREQYF. Here the CDR3 DNA reads TGCAGTGCTAGGGACCCGGGACAGGGGGCGAGGGAGCAGTACTTC.

Note on this clonotype: A read error is possible here, since a much larger clone lies one base away. The DNA of the CDR3 is TGCAATGCTAGAGGAACAGGGCGCCTCTACGAGCAGTACTTC. This translates into CNARGTGRLYEQYF. The chain recombines TRBV20-1 with TRBJ2-7; a weak D match, TRBD1 (6 bases). The CDR3 extends over 14 amino acids. The germline V gene has CDR1 DFQATT and CDR2 SNEGSKA (reference sequence).

This clonotype was recorded many times. The chain couples TRBV3-1 to TRBJ1-1; 8 bases fit TRBD1. The CDR3 has 14 amino acids. With V trimmed by 2 bases and J by 4 bases, 3 bases remained unmatched. Germline lookup yields CDR1 LGHDT and CDR2 YNNKEL (reference sequence). The DNA of the CDR3 is TGTGCCAGCAGCCAACTTACAGGGGGCACTGAAGCTTTCTTT. Its protein is CASSQLTGGTEAFF.

This clonotype was detected many times. This rearrangement joins TRBV20-1 to TRBJ2-3; possible D gene TRBD1, 6 bases. Per germline, CDR1 DFQATT and CDR2 SNEGSKA (reference sequence). The length of the CDR3 is 12 residues. The CDR3 DNA reads TGCAGCCCCCAAAGGGGGTCCGATACGCAGTATTTT. Amino acids: CSPQRGSDTQYF.

This clonotype was counted ten times or more. The V and J genes are TRBV12-3 or TRBV12-4 and TRBJ1-1; weak D call: TRBD1 (5 bases). This CDR3 region has 14 residues. Trimming cost V 4 bases and J 3 bases, with 12 bases left between them. The CDR3 loop is CASSSLTGDTEAFF. CDR3 in DNA: TGTGCCAGCAGTTCGCTGACGGGGGACACTGAAGCTTTCTTT.